These 22 T cell receptor beta chains originate from one sample sequenced in a study of T cell responses to AZD1222 COVID-19 vaccine (dated by TCRdb to the early 2020s). The receptor library was made with the immunoSEQ multiplex PCR assay. The immuneACCESS repertoire file appears here via TCRdb, limited to in-frame rearrangements. These files lack a portion of the clones; in checked studies, under half of the deficit traces to unresolved V genes, and the cause of the others is not known. In this sample the table shows about 150,000 clones, more than 90% of which occur a single time. In total, the top ten clones hold approximately 20% of the sample. The sample's time point label, decoded: baseline before first vaccination. The starting material was peripheral blood, obtained on day 0 of AZD1222 vaccination. These TCRs come from an adult in good health.

This clone was counted only a few times. The V gene is TRBV2, the J gene TRBJ1-1, with 7 bases aligning to TRBD1. The ends lost 7 bases at V and 2 bases at J; junction bases unmatched: 10. Germline V lookup: CDR1 SNHLY, CDR2 FYNNEI. The CDR3 runs 15 residues. This CDR3 is CASIIPDRLNTEAFF. In DNA form, the CDR3 reads TGTGCCAGCATCATACCGGACAGGCTCAACACTGAAGCTTTCTTT.

The count of this clone is one. V is TRBV15 and J is TRBJ1-3; D is unresolved. The CDR3 runs to 19 residues. Deletions cut 0 bases from V and 0 bases from J, with 18 bases between. Germline V lookup: CDR1 LNHNV, CDR2 YYDKDF (reference sequence). The CDR3 nucleotides read TGTGCCACCAGCAGAGATCATGCGGCGGCCCAGAGCTCTGGAAACACCATATATTTT. Translated, it gives CATSRDHAAAQSSGNTIYF. Full variable domain (missing parts from reference TRBV15 and TRBJ1-3): DAMVIQNPRYQVTQFGKPVTLSCSQTLNHNVMYWYQQKSSQAPKLLFHYYDKDFNNEADTPDNFQSRRPNTSFCFLDIRSPGLGDTAMYLCATSRDHAAAQSSGNTIYFGEGSWLTVV.

The chain joins TRBV7-9 to TRBJ2-7, with 7 nucleotides matching TRBD1. Per the germline V gene, CDR1 is SEHNR and CDR2 is FQNEAQ (reference sequence). The length of the CDR3 is 15 residues. The V and J ends lost 5 bases and 0 bases, in that order; junction bases with no gene match: 7. CDR3 DNA sequence: TGTGCCAGCAGCGGCTTAACAGGGGCCTCCTACGAGCAGTACTTC. Translation: CASSGLTGASYEQYF.

The chain recombines TRBV2 with TRBJ2-3; 8 bases line up with TRBD2. This CDR3 spans 12 amino acids. V lost 6 bases, J lost 6 bases, and 2 bases stayed unmatched. Germline-derived CDR1 and CDR2 are SNHLY and FYNNEI. CDR3 nucleotide sequence: TGTGCCAGCAGACCGGGGGGGGATACGCAGTATTTT. Encoded protein: CASRPGGDTQYF. The full variable domain, in which reference TRBV2 and TRBJ2-3 provide the parts outside the CDR3, is EPEVTQTPSHQVTQMGQEVILRCVPISNHLYFYWYRQILGQKVEFLVSFYNNEISEKSEIFDDQFSVERPDGSNFTLKIRSTKLEDSAMYFCASRPGGDTQYFGPGTRLTVL.

The table lists this clone with a count of one. The rearrangement joins TRBV30 to TRBJ2-3; TRBD2 matches 8 bases. V was clipped by 4 bases and J by 2 bases; unmatched bases: 8. The V gene's germline CDR1 is GTSNPN and CDR2 SVGIG (reference sequence). There are 15 residues in the CDR3. CDR3 residues: CAWTRLATTTDTQYF. The CDR3 DNA sequence: TGTGCCTGGACCAGACTAGCGACGACCACAGATACGCAGTATTTT.

In DNA, the CDR3 is TGTGCCAGCAGCTTAGCTGGGGGGCACACAGATACGCAGTATTTT. Translating gives CASSLAGGHTDTQYF. The chain is built from TRBV11-2 and TRBJ2-3; TRBD1 or TRBD2 may be the D gene (6 bases each). V was cut by 1 base and J by 2 bases, with 10 bases left in between. Germline-derived CDR1 and CDR2 are SGHAT and FQNNGV. The CDR3 covers 15 residues.

The chain employs TRBV7-9 and TRBJ1-2, with D tentatively TRBD1 (5 bases). CDR1 and CDR2 (germline): SEHNR, FQNEAQ (reference sequence). The V end was cut by 3 bases, the J end by 3 bases, with 23 bases between. The CDR3 consists of 18 residues. CDR3: CASSFLPGDSSPDYGYTF. CDR3 in DNA: TGTGCCAGCAGCTTCCTCCCAGGAGACAGCTCCCCGGACTATGGCTACACCTTC.

This clone was seen once. The rearrangement joins TRBV19 to TRBJ2-4, with 7 bases matching TRBD2. Per the germline V gene, CDR1 is LNHDA and CDR2 is SQIVND (reference sequence). The CDR3 sequence is 17 residues long. With V trimmed by 0 bases and J by 8 bases, 13 bases remained unmatched. The CDR3, as DNA: TGTGCCAGTAGTATAGAAGGCAGGCGGGGAGGGAGGGACATTCAGTACTTC. As protein: CASSIEGRRGGRDIQYF.

CDR3 amino acids: CAWRGGQWEQYF. In nucleotides, the CDR3 is TGTGCCTGGAGGGGAGGGCAGTGGGAGCAGTACTTC. The chain is built from TRBV30 and TRBJ2-7, with 7 bases fitting TRBD2. With 3 bases clipped from V and 7 bases from J, the junction kept 6 bases outside the gene matches. The CDR3 loop spans 12 amino acids. The V gene's germline CDR1 is GTSNPN and CDR2 SVGIG (reference sequence).

The V call is TRBV19, the J call TRBJ1-2; D remains unclear. Trimming removed 8 bases from V and 3 bases from J, with 10 bases in between. CDR3 size: 12 residues. The germline gives CDR1 LNHDA, CDR2 SQIVND (reference sequence). In DNA, the CDR3 is TGTGCCAGTGTAGGCGGGGACTATGGCTACACCTTC. It specifies CASVGGDYGYTF. Together with reference TRBV19 and TRBJ1-2, the CDR3 gives the full variable domain: DGGITQSPKYLFRKEGQNVTLSCEQNLNHDAMYWYRQDPGQGLRLIYYSQIVNDFQKGDIAEGYSVSREKKESFPLTVTSAQKNPTAFYLCASVGGDYGYTFGSGTRLTVV.

This chain joins TRBV5-4 and TRBJ2-1, with unresolved D. Germline CDR1 is SGHNT and CDR2 is YYREEE (reference sequence). The CDR3 totals 16 residues. The germline V and J ends were trimmed by 0 bases and 2 bases, with 12 bases remaining between them. The CDR3 is CASSLAGPTAYNEQFF. The CDR3 DNA reads TGTGCCAGCAGCTTGGCCGGTCCAACTGCCTACAATGAGCAGTTCTTC.

DNA for the CDR3: TGTGCCAGCAGCACTGCCGGGACTAGCGTATACAATGAGCAGTTCTTC. Protein product: CASSTAGTSVYNEQFF. This sequence joins TRBV3-1 (or the pseudogene TRBV3-2) and TRBJ2-1, with 10 bases that match TRBD2. The length of the CDR3 is 16 residues. The V segment lost 5 bases and the J segment 4 bases; nucleotides outside the gene matches: 8. Germline V CDR1 and CDR2: LGHDT, YNNKEL (reference sequence).

The rearrangement joins TRBV19 to TRBJ1-2, with D possibly TRBD1 on 5 matching bases. Between the trimmed V and J ends, which lost 5 bases and 6 bases, there was a span of 13 bases. Germline V CDR1 and CDR2: LNHDA, SQIVND (reference sequence). This CDR3 comprises 13 residues. CDR3 sequence: CASSPGGHDGYTF. As DNA, the CDR3 is TGTGCCAGTAGTCCGGGTGGACACGATGGCTACACCTTC.

This clone showed up just once. This chain joins TRBV29-1 and TRBJ2-7; no clear D gene. V lost 6 bases to trimming and J lost 0 bases, with 15 bases between them. The V gene's germline CDR1 is SQVTM and CDR2 ANQGSEA. This CDR3 has 14 residues. CDR3 nucleotide sequence: TGCAGCGTCGTCCTCTACGAAGACTCCTACGAGCAGTACTTC. Its translation: CSVVLYEDSYEQYF.

In its sample, this clone was seen once. Written as DNA, the CDR3 is TGTGCCAGCAGTTCAGACAGGAGCTATGGCTACACCTTC. As protein: CASSSDRSYGYTF. This sequence joins TRBV6-5 and TRBJ1-2; TRBD1 might be the D (6 bases). CDR3 length: 13 amino acids. Trimming stripped 4 bases from V and 4 bases from J, with 10 bases between. Germline V gives CDR1 MNHEY, CDR2 SVGAGI.

This clone appeared once. The CDR3 loop reads CASSVERGGHEQFF. CDR3 sequence (DNA): TGTGCCAGCAGCGTAGAGCGGGGGGGCCATGAGCAGTTCTTC. The rearrangement links TRBV9 to TRBJ2-1, with 10 bases fitting TRBD2. The CDR3 loop spans 14 amino acids. Germline values: CDR1 SGDLS, CDR2 YYNGEE. Trimming cost V 0 bases and J 8 bases; bases outside gene matches: 2.

The genes are TRBV15 and TRBJ2-7; 7 bases agree with TRBD1. V trimming: 1 base; J trimming: 8 bases; junction bases outside the gene matches: 11. The CDR3 loop spans 15 amino acids. The germline gives CDR1 LNHNV, CDR2 YYDKDF (reference sequence). CDR3 bases: TGTGCCACCAGCAGAGTTTCAGGGACAGCGAACCAGCAGTACTTC. It yields the protein CATSRVSGTANQQYF.

The V gene is TRBV30, the J gene TRBJ2-5; 10 bases fit TRBD1. J was trimmed by 5 bases and V by 1 base; bases with no gene match: 7. CDR1 is GTSNPN, CDR2 SVGIG, per germline (reference sequence). The CDR3 is 15 amino acids. The CDR3 DNA reads as TGTGCCTGGAGTGGGCGAGGGACAGGGGACGAGACCCAGTACTTC. It yields the protein CAWSGRGTGDETQYF.

The chain couples TRBV11-3 to TRBJ2-7; D is perhaps TRBD2 (6 bases). CDR3 length: 13 residues. Germline values: CDR1 SGHNT, CDR2 YENEEA. The V end lost 4 bases, the J end lost 6 bases, and 13 bases lay between the germline ends. The CDR3 loop reads CASSSLGGVEQYF. For the CDR3, the DNA is TGTGCCAGCAGCTCCTTAGGAGGGGTCGAGCAGTACTTC.

The chain links TRBV30 to TRBJ1-2, with TRBD1 matching over 7 bases. This CDR3 is 15 amino acids long. J lost 3 bases, V lost 1 base, and 8 bases had no gene match. Germline V lookup: CDR1 GTSNPN, CDR2 SVGIG (reference sequence). The CDR3 DNA reads as TGTGCCTGGAGTGGATCCAGGACAGGCGACTATGGCTACACCTTC. This sequence encodes CAWSGSRTGDYGYTF.

J is TRBJ1-1 and V is TRBV10-2, with D possibly matching TRBD1 (5 bases). The CDR3 length is 15 residues. Trimming took off 7 bases at V and 6 bases at J, with 21 bases between the two ends. Germline V gene lookup returns CDR1 WSHSY and CDR2 SAAADI. CDR3 amino acids: CASTPGRRDGAEAFF. CDR3 nucleotide sequence: TGCGCCAGCACTCCGGGGCGGAGGGACGGGGCTGAAGCTTTCTTT.

The J gene is TRBJ2-7, the V gene TRBV5-1, with D perhaps being TRBD1 or TRBD2 (6 bases each). Germline CDR1 SGHRS, CDR2 YFSETQ. The length of the CDR3 is 14 residues. V dropped 2 bases and J dropped 2 bases, with 11 bases sitting between them. The CDR3 nucleotides read TGCGCCAGCAGCTTAAGGGGGGCCACCTACGAGCAGTACTTC. Translation: CASSLRGATYEQYF.